This entry features one T cell receptor beta chain sequence. Generated by immunoSEQ multiplex PCR, the TCRdb table keeps only in-frame clones and is missing some. This sample has some 140,000 clones, with more than 85% found just once. These data originate in a study of T cell responses to AZD1222 COVID-19 vaccine. The ends lost 6 bases at V and 4 bases at J; junction bases unmatched: 20. This CDR3 contains 19 residues. CDR1 LGHDT and CDR2 YNNKEL come from the germline V gene (reference sequence). The source of this sequence is an adult in good health. The sequences come from peripheral blood, collected on day 0 of AZD1222 vaccination. The V call is TRBV3-1 (or the pseudogene TRBV3-2), the J call TRBJ2-7; 11 bases are shared with TRBD1. The CDR3 region has the DNA TGTGCCAGCAGTCAAAGGCCGAACCTAAGGACAGGGGGCGGGTACGAGCAGTACTTC. Translation gives CASSQRPNLRTGGGYEQYF.